This TCR beta chain appears in the sequencing data of a study of cytomegalovirus exposure and HLA in healthy donors. In regard to this clone: The junction does not match germline at one end; this may be a read error.

60 Vbeta and 13 Jbeta primers were used in PCR. Measured with immunoSEQ multiplex PCR; TCRdb has only the in-frame clones, and not every one. This sample's table has roughly 120,000 clones. This CDR3 spans 14 amino acids. Per the germline V gene, CDR1 is SNHLY and CDR2 is FYNNEI. The V gene is TRBV2, the J gene TRBJ2-1; 9 nucleotides line up with TRBD2. The sequencing input was PBMCs. The receptor comes from a man in his forties or fifties in good health and CMV-seronegative. The CDR3 bases are TGTGCCAGCAGTGGGGTCGGTGGCGGGAGGGCCGCAATCTTC. This codes for CASSGVGGGRAAIF.